This T cell receptor beta chain comes out of a study of cytomegalovirus exposure and HLA in healthy donors. The primer mix had 60 Vbeta and 13 Jbeta primers. The assay was immunoSEQ multiplex PCR, and TCRdb's table has in-frame clones only and misses some. The sample records 160,000 or so clones, around three quarters being singletons. The CDR3 has 15 amino acids. Trimming removed 0 bases from V and 4 bases from J, with 12 bases in between. The germline gives CDR1 SGHRS, CDR2 YFSETQ. This sequence originates from a woman aged 40-49 years in good health and CMV-seronegative. Source material: PBMCs. The gene calls are TRBV5-1 and TRBJ2-3; D is possibly TRBD2 (6 bases). In nucleotides, the CDR3 is TGCGCCAGCAGCTTGGAGCCCTCGGGAGCAGATACGCAGTATTTT. The encoded protein is CASSLEPSGADTQYF.